Below, 22 T cell receptor beta chains from the same sample are listed, as sequenced in a study of blood T cell repertoires in COVID-19. Repertoires were generated with immunoSEQ multiplex PCR, while TCRdb's copy carries only in-frame clones and drops some. The sample contains roughly 97,000 clones, approximately 85% of which appear only once. The sample was peripheral blood. These receptors originate from a man between 60 and 75 years old with acute or convalescent COVID-19.

The rearrangement uses TRBV5-6 and TRBJ1-2; D unclear. There are 14 residues in the CDR3. CDR1 and CDR2 from the germline V gene are SGHDT and YYEEEE. V gave up 0 bases and J gave up 2 bases, with 8 bases separating them. The CDR3: CASSLVTANYGYTF. In DNA form, the CDR3 reads TGTGCCAGCAGCTTGGTCACAGCAAACTATGGCTACACCTTC.

V usage is TRBV20-1 and J usage is TRBJ2-1; D might be TRBD2 (6 bases). This CDR3 has 11 residues. V was cut by 4 bases and J by 6 bases, with 7 bases left in between. The germline CDR1 and CDR2 sequences are DFQATT and SNEGSKA (reference sequence). The DNA for the CDR3 is TGCAGTGCTATGACTAGCAATGAGCAGTTCTTC. It encodes CSAMTSNEQFF.

The CDR3: CASSPSGGAYEQYF. The DNA for the CDR3 is TGTGCCAGCTCACCGTCAGGGGGCGCATACGAGCAGTACTTC. The chain couples TRBV18 to TRBJ2-7; 8 bases agree with TRBD1. Germline V CDR1 and CDR2: KGHSH, LQKENI. V lost 3 bases, J lost 4 bases, and 5 bases stayed unmatched. The CDR3 is made up of 14 amino acids. The full variable domain, its missing parts supplied by reference TRBV18 and TRBJ2-7, is NAGVMQNPRHLVRRRGQEARLRCSPMKGHSHVYWYRQLPEEGLKFMVYLQKENIIDESGMPKERFSAEFPKEGPSILRIQQVVRGDSAAYFCASSPSGGAYEQYFGPGTRLTVT.

V usage is TRBV5-1 and J usage is TRBJ2-6, with TRBD1 matching 11 bases. The V and J ends lost 6 bases and 2 bases, in that order; junction bases with no gene match: 4. The CDR3 is made up of 16 amino acids. Per germline, CDR1 SGHRS and CDR2 YFSETQ. CDR3 amino acids: CASIPGQGAGANVLTF. The DNA for the CDR3 is TGCGCCAGCATCCCGGGACAGGGGGCTGGGGCCAACGTCCTGACTTTC.

This rearrangement joins TRBV11-3 to TRBJ2-5; unclear D gene. CDR3 length: 13 residues. CDR1 is SGHNT and CDR2 is YENEEA in the germline V gene. V lost 1 base and J 0 bases, leaving 3 bases between the germline ends. The CDR3 region is CASSLANQETQYF. In DNA form, the CDR3 reads TGTGCCAGCAGCTTAGCCAACCAAGAGACCCAGTACTTC.

J is TRBJ2-4 and V is TRBV5-1; 8 nucleotides match TRBD1. CDR1 SGHRS and CDR2 YFSETQ come from the germline V gene. The CDR3 totals 14 residues. Trimming cost V 3 bases and J 14 bases; bases outside gene matches: 13. CDR3 sequence reads: CASSSGDRPSMEYF. CDR3 nucleotide sequence: TGCGCCAGCAGCTCTGGGGACAGGCCATCGATGGAGTACTTC. The full variable domain, rest sourced from reference TRBV5-1 and TRBJ2-4, is KAGVTQTPRYLIKTRGQQVTLSCSPISGHRSVSWYQQTPGQGLQFLFEYFSETQRNKGNFPGRFSGRQFSNSRSEMNVSTLELGDSALYLCASSSGDRPSMEYFGAGTRLSVL.

The chain is built from TRBV10-3 and TRBJ2-1; maybe TRBD2 (5 bases). The germline gives CDR1 ENHRY, CDR2 SYGVKD. Trimming took 0 bases from V and 3 from J, leaving 24 bases between them. This CDR3 has 20 amino acids. The CDR3 is CAISESPRASVPLIYNEQFF. DNA of the CDR3: TGTGCCATCAGTGAGTCTCCGAGGGCGAGTGTTCCCTTGATCTACAATGAGCAGTTCTTC.

The CDR3 is CASSRTGTKNIQYF. CDR3 sequence (DNA): TGTGCCAGCAGTCGGACAGGGACTAAAAACATTCAGTACTTC. The chain employs TRBV28 and TRBJ2-4; 8 bases match TRBD1. V gave up 5 bases and J gave up 4 bases; unmatched junction bases: 4. Germline V gene sequence: CDR1 MDHEN, CDR2 SYDVKM. The CDR3 is 14 residues long.

This sequence joins TRBV7-2 and TRBJ2-3; 9 positions match TRBD2. V trimming: 4 bases; J trimming: 7 bases; junction bases outside the gene matches: 15. Germline values: CDR1 SGHTA, CDR2 FQGNSA. This CDR3 has 17 residues. The CDR3 is CASSSPLGTSRLHTQYF. CDR3 nucleotides: TGTGCCAGCAGCTCCCCCCTCGGGACTAGCCGACTCCATACGCAGTATTTT. Using reference TRBV7-2 and TRBJ2-3 for the parts outside the CDR3, the full variable domain is GAGVSQSPSNKVTEKGKDVELRCDPISGHTALYWYRQSLGQGLEFLIYFQGNSAPDKSGLPSDRFSAERTGGSVSTLTIQRTQQEDSAVYLCASSSPLGTSRLHTQYFGPGTRLTVL.

The chain is built from TRBV12-3 or TRBV12-4 and TRBJ1-5; D remains unclear. V was pared by 5 bases and J by 7 bases, with 12 bases between. The CDR3 sequence is 13 residues long. As DNA, the CDR3 is TGTGCCAGCAGTGTCCTACCTAGGCAGCCCCAGCATTTT. It is translated as CASSVLPRQPQHF.

The chain uses TRBV6-5 and TRBJ1-4; TRBD1 matches at 9 bases. Germline CDR1 and CDR2: MNHEY and SVGAGI. This CDR3 has 14 residues. Trimming cost V 6 bases and J 8 bases; bases outside gene matches: 7. CDR3 amino acids: CASRRGQGEEKLFF. The CDR3 bases are TGTGCCAGCAGACGGGGACAGGGCGAGGAAAAACTGTTTTTT.

This chain connects TRBV18 to TRBJ1-3, with 7 bases that match TRBD1. This CDR3 is 16 amino acids long. V trimming: 1 base; J trimming: 2 bases; junction bases outside the gene matches: 5. CDR1 is KGHSH and CDR2 is LQKENI in the germline V gene. The CDR3 loop is CASSPQGASTGNTIYF. CDR3 sequence (DNA): TGTGCCAGCTCACCACAGGGGGCCTCTACTGGAAACACCATATATTTT.

The V gene is TRBV11-2, the J gene TRBJ2-2; 7 bases align to TRBD1. The CDR3 length is 16 residues. Trimming removed 4 bases from V and 1 base from J; junction bases left unmatched: 6. Germline loops: CDR1 SGHAT, CDR2 FQNNGV. DNA for the CDR3: TGTGCCAGCAGCTCCGACCGGGACAGGAACACCGGGGAGCTGTTTTTT. It codes for CASSSDRDRNTGELFF.

The V and J genes are TRBV20-1 and TRBJ1-6; D is perhaps TRBD1 (6 bases). Germline V lookup: CDR1 DFQATT, CDR2 SNEGSKA (reference sequence). Deletions cut 7 bases from V and 14 bases from J, with 15 bases between. The CDR3 runs 11 residues. CDR3 sequence reads: CSVIQGPSLHF. CDR3 coding DNA: TGCAGTGTCATCCAGGGGCCTTCCCTCCACTTT.

This rearrangement joins TRBV20-1 to TRBJ2-3, with 9 nucleotides matching TRBD2. The length of the CDR3 is 15 residues. After removal of 3 bases from V and 6 bases from J, the junction contained 10 bases not matched to a gene. The germline gives CDR1 DFQATT, CDR2 SNEGSKA (reference sequence). The CDR3 sequence: CSASGNSGSLDTQYF. The CDR3 bases are TGCAGTGCTAGTGGAAATAGCGGGAGTTTGGATACGCAGTATTTT.

The chain links TRBV3-1 (or the pseudogene TRBV3-2) to TRBJ2-7, with 7 positions matching TRBD2. Germline V gene data show CDR1 as LGHDT and CDR2 as YNNKEL (reference sequence). The CDR3 sequence is 15 residues long. The ends lost 0 bases at V and 2 bases at J; junction bases unmatched: 4. The CDR3 sequence is CASSQDASGTYEQYF. The CDR3 region has the DNA TGTGCCAGCAGCCAAGATGCTAGCGGAACCTACGAGCAGTACTTC.

V and J are TRBV5-1 and TRBJ1-2; no clear D. The CDR3 length is 15 residues. CDR1 is SGHRS and CDR2 is YFSETQ in the germline V gene. Trimming removed 4 bases from V and 2 bases from J, with 15 bases in between. This chain's CDR3 is CASSPHEGGNYGYTF. DNA of the CDR3: TGCGCCAGCAGCCCCCACGAGGGTGGGAACTATGGCTACACCTTC.

The chain couples TRBV6-5 to TRBJ1-1; D is unclear. Trimming removed 6 bases from V and 0 bases from J, with 11 bases in between. The CDR3 has 14 residues. Germline V lookup: CDR1 MNHEY, CDR2 SVGAGI. The CDR3 reads CASRARLLNTEAFF. DNA for the CDR3: TGTGCCAGCAGGGCCCGACTTTTGAACACTGAAGCTTTCTTT.

The V gene is TRBV21-1, the J gene TRBJ2-7; the table's D call TRBD2 went unverified against the DNA. TRBV21-1 is a pseudogene. There are 15 residues in the CDR3. CDR3 nucleotide sequence: TGTGCCAGCACCGGGACTAGCGTACCACTCTACGAGCAGTACTTC. Amino acids: CASTGTSVPLYEQYF.

This chain connects TRBV6-4 to TRBJ1-2; D is unclear. With 0 bases removed from V and 7 bases from J, the gap between germline ends came to 6 bases. This CDR3 region has 12 residues. Germline V gene lookup returns CDR1 MRHNA and CDR2 SNTAGT. CDR3 residues: CASSDSHSGYTF. Here the CDR3 DNA reads TGTGCCAGCAGTGACTCCCATAGTGGCTACACCTTC.

The chain is built from TRBV14 and TRBJ2-2, with D perhaps TRBD1 (5 bases). The CDR3 runs to 18 residues. Germline V lookup: CDR1 SGHDN, CDR2 FVKESK. The V gene lost 0 bases and the J gene lost 0 bases, with 14 bases spanning the gap. Here the CDR3 DNA reads TGTGCCAGCAGCCAAGATCCGATTCAGGGATCGAACACCGGGGAGCTGTTTTTT. Amino acids: CASSQDPIQGSNTGELFF.

V usage is TRBV7-2 and J usage is TRBJ2-3; 9 positions match TRBD2. The germline V gene encodes CDR1 SGHTA and CDR2 FQGNSA. The length of the CDR3 is 14 residues. V dropped 6 bases and J dropped 5; count of bases not matched to a gene: 6. CDR3 region: CASRAGGPIDTQYF. The CDR3 DNA sequence: TGTGCCAGCAGGGCGGGAGGGCCTATAGATACGCAGTATTTT.